A selection of T cell receptor beta chains follows, all from one sample in a study of blood T cell repertoires in COVID-19. The method was immunoSEQ multiplex PCR; TCRdb's version includes in-frame clones alone and lacks a portion of them. The sample comprises 150,000 or so clones, around 76% of which are singletons, and about 8% rests with the top ten. Sequences were obtained from peripheral blood. The receptors were sampled from a woman aged 70-85 years with acute or convalescent COVID-19. CDR3s include the opening cysteine and the closing phenylalanine or tryptophan. The order of the fields is clone size, D gene, J gene, CDR3 length, V gene, CDR3 protein, CDR3 DNA. A D gene is named only where the DNA matches it firmly. Part of the rows lack a size; the others show once, few, many or a class for expanded clones.

abundance: -
d_gene: TRBD2
j_gene: TRBJ2-3
len: 14
v_gene: TRBV7-2
CDR3aa: CASSSGTSGDTQYF
CDR3nt: TGTGCCAGCAGCTCAGGGACTAGCGGAGATACGCAGTATTTT

abundance: -
d_gene: TRBD1
j_gene: TRBJ1-1
len: 12
v_gene: TRBV28
CDR3aa: CASSLRTGRAFF
CDR3nt: TGTGCCAGCAGCCTTAGGACAGGACGAGCTTTCTTT

abundance: -
d_gene: -
j_gene: TRBJ2-3
len: 14
v_gene: TRBV24-1
CDR3aa: CATSDPTDTDTQYF
CDR3nt: TGTGCCACCAGTGATCCGACTGACACAGATACGCAGTATTTT

abundance: -
d_gene: -
j_gene: TRBJ1-3
len: 14
v_gene: TRBV6-5
CDR3aa: CASSSGDSGNTIYF
CDR3nt: TGTGCCAGCAGTTCGGGTGACTCTGGAAACACCATATATTTT

abundance: -
d_gene: TRBD1
j_gene: TRBJ1-3
len: 15
v_gene: TRBV6-5
CDR3aa: CATSPNRGPGNTIYF
CDR3nt: TGTGCCACCAGTCCAAACAGGGGGCCTGGAAACACCATATATTTT

abundance: -
d_gene: TRBD1
j_gene: TRBJ1-2
len: 13
v_gene: TRBV2
CDR3aa: CASRRQGDYGYTF
CDR3nt: TGTGCCAGCAGACGACAGGGAGACTATGGCTACACCTTC

abundance: -
d_gene: TRBD1
j_gene: TRBJ2-2
len: 13
v_gene: TRBV10-3
CDR3aa: CAISETGTGELFF
CDR3nt: TGTGCCATCAGCGAGACAGGGACCGGGGAGCTGTTTTTT

abundance: few
d_gene: -
j_gene: TRBJ1-4
len: 14
v_gene: TRBV30
CDR3aa: CAWSFSATNEKLFF
CDR3nt: TGTGCCTGGAGTTTCTCCGCAACTAATGAAAAACTGTTTTTT

abundance: -
d_gene: TRBD2
j_gene: TRBJ2-3
len: 16
v_gene: TRBV19
CDR3aa: CASSIGAGGPLDTQYF
CDR3nt: TGTGCCAGTAGTATCGGTGCGGGAGGGCCACTAGATACGCAGTATTTT

abundance: -
d_gene: -
j_gene: TRBJ2-7
len: 14
v_gene: TRBV6-2/TRBV6-3
CDR3aa: CASTPQGLAREQYF
CDR3nt: TGTGCCAGCACCCCCCAGGGACTGGCGCGCGAGCAGTACTTC

abundance: -
d_gene: TRBD1
j_gene: TRBJ1-2
len: 13
v_gene: TRBV18
CDR3aa: CASSRTGFDGYTF
CDR3nt: TGTGCCAGCTCGCGGACAGGGTTCGACGGCTACACCTTC

abundance: -
d_gene: TRBD2
j_gene: TRBJ2-3
len: 15
v_gene: TRBV5-4
CDR3aa: CASSAVGTSIDTQYF
CDR3nt: TGTGCCAGCAGCGCGGTCGGGACTAGCATAGATACGCAGTATTTT

abundance: -
d_gene: TRBD1
j_gene: TRBJ1-4
len: 16
v_gene: TRBV28
CDR3aa: CASSSRQGTTNEKLFF
CDR3nt: TGTGCCAGCAGTTCCAGACAGGGAACAACTAATGAAAAACTGTTTTTT